This T cell receptor (beta chain) was recorded in a study of CD8 T cells in ankylosing spondylitis. Quantitative 5'-RACE with molecular barcodes generated TCR beta libraries. MiXCR was run by TCRdb on the 5' RACE reads, yielding one entry per CDR3 protein. The repertoire includes about 150,000 distinct CDR3 sequences, roughly 30% of them detected once, and around 6.2% sits in the top ten. On this clonotype: Antigen: not known.

Overall study findings and caveats: Reportedly, matched ankylosing spondylitis synovial fluid was significantly enriched for disease-linked clones.

This TCR derives from a male donor with ankylosing spondylitis. The specimen sequenced was synovial fluid, either unsorted or a sorted T cell fraction (not recorded which).

The DNA of the CDR3 is TGTGCCAGCAGCCAAGCGGCCAGGCCCTACGAGCAGTACTTC. Translating it yields CASSQAARPYEQYF. The V call is TRBV14, the J call TRBJ2-7; no firm D call. This CDR3 has 14 residues. The germline V gene has CDR1 SGHDN and CDR2 FVKESK. V lost 1 base to trimming and J lost 2 bases, with 9 bases between them.